This TCR beta chain was recorded in a study of stem cell transplantation in POMP-related autoinflammatory disease. Across the whole study: Defective thymoproteasomes were hypothesized to impair CD8+ T-cell positive selection. Broader study findings: Unique TRB V-J gene pairings were limited in number in patients with PRAID. In patients with PRAID, every analyzed T-cell subset tended to show lower diversity and higher clonality.

Assay: immunoSEQ multiplex PCR; the TCRdb copy retains only in-frame clones and omits some. The repertoire holds tens of thousands of clones, approximately 91% seen once, with 0.55% to 0.85% in the top ten. PRAID featured prominent immunodeficiency. As regards this clone: What it recognizes is unknown.

The TCR originated in a human patient with POMP-related autoinflammation and immune dysregulation (PRAID). Certain T cells may be donor cells from the graft. The specimen comprised CD4+ T cells from PBMCs, sampled after stem cell transplantation.

In DNA, the CDR3 is TGTGCCAGCAGCTTGGCTGGAAACACCATATATTTT. Protein sequence: CASSLAGNTIYF. The rearrangement joins TRBV5-4 to TRBJ1-3; D is undetermined. Germline-derived CDR1 and CDR2 are SGHNT and YYREEE (reference sequence). There are 12 residues in the CDR3. V shed 0 bases and J shed 2 bases, with 0 bases lying between them.